Presented here are 20 T cell receptor beta chains from one specimen sequenced in a study of control samples from healthy donors and cancer patients. TCRdb's copy holds only in-frame clones and misses some; the assay was immunoSEQ multiplex PCR. The sample holds under 140,000 clones; around 87% are singletons and the top ten take around 3.5%. Material for sequencing was PBMCs. Source of these receptors: a woman aged 55 to 70 with lung cancer.

V and J are TRBV18 and TRBJ1-1, with D possibly being TRBD1 (6 bases). This CDR3 contains 16 residues. Germline V lookup: CDR1 KGHSH, CDR2 LQKENI. Trimming shortened V by 4 bases and J by 0 bases, and 15 bases separated the two germline ends. DNA of the CDR3: TGTGCCAGCTCACAAGACAGACAGGCAATGAACACTGAAGCTTTCTTT. Residues: CASSQDRQAMNTEAFF.

The chain is built from TRBV29-1 and TRBJ1-2; a possible D gene is TRBD1 (6 bases). CDR1 and CDR2 (germline): SQVTM, ANQGSEA. CDR3 size: 15 residues. Trimming shortened V by 3 bases and J by 3 bases, and 17 bases separated the two germline ends. The CDR3 loop reads CSVDGLRGGYYGYTF. CDR3 sequence (DNA): TGCAGCGTTGATGGGCTCAGGGGAGGGTACTATGGCTACACCTTC.

This clone was seen a single time. This chain links TRBV5-1 with TRBJ2-1; 10 bases are shared with TRBD2. The germline V gene has CDR1 SGHRS and CDR2 YFSETQ. The CDR3 contains 15 residues. Trimming at V came to 7 bases and at J to 6 bases, leaving 10 bases not matched to a gene. In DNA, the CDR3 is TGCGCCAGCGCCATCCTAGCGGGAGAGTCCAATGAGCAGTTCTTC. Its translation is CASAILAGESNEQFF.

This chain connects TRBV19 to TRBJ1-3; TRBD1 is a possible D gene (5 bases). CDR1 and CDR2 (germline): LNHDA, SQIVND (reference sequence). The CDR3 runs to 17 residues. V was cut by 7 bases and J by 0 bases, with 19 bases left in between. The CDR3 here is CASTHWGGTPSGNTIYF. CDR3 sequence (DNA): TGTGCCAGTACTCACTGGGGAGGGACGCCCTCTGGAAACACCATATATTTT. Together with reference TRBV19 and TRBJ1-3, the CDR3 gives the full variable domain: DGGITQSPKYLFRKEGQNVTLSCEQNLNHDAMYWYRQDPGQGLRLIYYSQIVNDFQKGDIAEGYSVSREKKESFPLTVTSAQKNPTAFYLCASTHWGGTPSGNTIYFGEGSWLTVV.

This chain links TRBV7-8 with TRBJ1-1; D possibly corresponds to TRBD1 (6 bases). V was cut by 5 bases and J by 5 bases, with 15 bases left in between. The germline CDR1 and CDR2 sequences are SGHVS and FQNEAQ. There are 14 residues in the CDR3. CDR3 nucleotides: TGTGCCAGCAGCCCAGAGGGGGGCCGGACTGAAGCTTTCTTT. As protein: CASSPEGGRTEAFF.

The gene calls are TRBV19 and TRBJ2-3; 9 bases align to TRBD2. The CDR3 contains 15 residues. Germline loops: CDR1 LNHDA, CDR2 SQIVND (reference sequence). V dropped 5 bases and J dropped 1; count of bases not matched to a gene: 4. The CDR3 coding sequence is TGTGCCAGTAGTGGGTGGACTAGCGGCACAGATACGCAGTATTTT. The encoded protein is CASSGWTSGTDTQYF.

V and J are TRBV27 and TRBJ1-2; D possibly corresponds to TRBD1 (5 bases). V was trimmed by 8 bases and J by 0 bases, leaving 31 bases between them. This CDR3 spans 20 amino acids. Germline values: CDR1 MNHEY, CDR2 SMNVEV (reference sequence). The CDR3 region has the DNA TGTGCCAGCCGCTTTCGGGGCAGGGCCACAGGAGGATTGACTAACTATGGCTACACCTTC. Amino acids: CASRFRGRATGGLTNYGYTF.

The chain employs TRBV6-2 or TRBV6-3 and TRBJ2-7; 13 bases agree with TRBD2. After removal of 6 bases from V and 2 bases from J, the junction contained 7 bases not matched to a gene. This CDR3 has 16 amino acids. Looked up from germline, CDR1 is MNHEY and CDR2 is SVGEGT. The CDR3 DNA reads as TGTGCCAGCAGCCCCCTAGGGACTAGCGGGGCCTACGAGCAGTACTTC. Its protein is CASSPLGTSGAYEQYF.

This sequence joins TRBV5-1 and TRBJ2-3, with a weak D call TRBD1 (5 bases). The CDR3 is 16 residues long. Trimming cost V 0 bases and J 2 bases, with 13 bases left between them. The germline V gene encodes CDR1 SGHRS and CDR2 YFSETQ. The CDR3: CASSLEVTGDTDTQYF. The DNA for the CDR3 is TGCGCCAGCAGCTTGGAGGTAACAGGCGACACAGATACGCAGTATTTT. The whole variable domain, remainder taken from reference TRBV5-1 and TRBJ2-3, is KAGVTQTPRYLIKTRGQQVTLSCSPISGHRSVSWYQQTPGQGLQFLFEYFSETQRNKGNFPGRFSGRQFSNSRSEMNVSTLELGDSALYLCASSLEVTGDTDTQYFGPGTRLTVL.

V and J are TRBV7-8 and TRBJ2-3, with 13 positions matching TRBD2. The CDR3 contains 16 residues. Germline V gene sequence: CDR1 SGHVS, CDR2 FQNEAQ. V gave up 5 bases and J gave up 2 bases; unmatched junction bases: 4. The CDR3 coding sequence is TGTGCCAGCAGCCTTACTAGCGGGGGGGTCACAGATACGCAGTATTTT. Residues: CASSLTSGGVTDTQYF. Supplemented by reference TRBV7-8 and TRBJ2-3, the full variable domain reads GAGVSQSPRYKVAKRGQDVALRCDPISGHVSLFWYQQALGQGPEFLTYFQNEAQLDKSGLPSDRFFAERPEGSVSTLKIQRTQQEDSAVYLCASSLTSGGVTDTQYFGPGTRLTVL.

This clone has just one count. V usage is TRBV7-2 and J usage is TRBJ2-5; D possibly corresponds to TRBD2 (6 bases). The CDR3 is made up of 14 amino acids. V was cut by 3 bases and J by 3 bases, with 11 bases left in between. Germline V gene lookup returns CDR1 SGHTA and CDR2 FQGNSA. Here the CDR3 reads CASSFSGLKETQYF. DNA for the CDR3: TGTGCCAGCAGCTTCTCGGGACTCAAAGAGACCCAGTACTTC.

The chain employs TRBV7-2 and TRBJ2-7; TRBD1 matches at 7 bases. CDR3 length: 13 amino acids. J lost 5 bases, V lost 1 base, and 2 bases had no gene match. Germline V gene data show CDR1 as SGHTA and CDR2 as FQGNSA. The CDR3 sequence: CASSLGQGDEQYF. The CDR3 nucleotides read TGTGCCAGCAGCTTAGGACAGGGTGACGAGCAGTACTTC.

This clone was detected only once. The rearrangement links TRBV28 to TRBJ1-1, with D unresolved. Germline values: CDR1 MDHEN, CDR2 SYDVKM. This CDR3 region has 12 residues. Between the trimmed V and J ends, which lost 5 bases and 0 bases, there was a span of 4 bases. Here the CDR3 DNA reads TGTGCCAGCAGTAAAGTGAACACTGAAGCTTTCTTT. This gives the protein CASSKVNTEAFF. The full variable domain, rest sourced from reference TRBV28 and TRBJ1-1, is DVKVTQSSRYLVKRTGEKVFLECVQDMDHENMFWYRQDPGLGLRLIYFSYDVKMKEKGDIPEGYSVSREKKERFSLILESASTNQTSMYLCASSKVNTEAFFGQGTRLTVV.

The rearrangement joins TRBV7-9 to TRBJ1-2; 8 nucleotides align to TRBD1. From germline, CDR1 is SEHNR and CDR2 FQNEAQ (reference sequence). V lost 5 bases and J lost 8; bases outside the gene matches: 7. The CDR3 contains 13 residues. CDR3 protein: CASSILTGDGYTF. Here the CDR3 DNA reads TGTGCCAGCAGCATACTGACAGGGGACGGCTACACCTTC.

The chain recombines TRBV25-1 with TRBJ2-3, with 10 bases that match TRBD1. Per the germline V gene, CDR1 is MGHDK and CDR2 is SYGVNS. The CDR3 length is 15 residues. Unmatched junction bases numbered 6, after V lost 7 bases and J lost 2 bases. The CDR3 loop reads CASKGDRGNTDTQYF. The CDR3 nucleotides read TGTGCCAGCAAGGGGGACAGGGGTAACACAGATACGCAGTATTTT.

The rearrangement uses TRBV30 and TRBJ1-1; the D gene is possibly TRBD1 (5 bases). Germline-derived CDR1 and CDR2 are GTSNPN and SVGIG (reference sequence). The germline V and J ends were trimmed by 6 bases and 0 bases, with 11 bases remaining between them. This CDR3 has 13 amino acids. DNA for the CDR3: TGTGCCTGTATCAAAGGGGTGAACACTGAAGCTTTCTTT. Residues: CACIKGVNTEAFF.

The J gene is TRBJ1-3, the V gene TRBV21-1; TRBD1, as called in the table, went unchecked against the DNA. TRBV21-1 is assigned pseudogene status. The CDR3 is 18 amino acids. CDR3 nucleotide sequence: TGTGCCAGCATCTCCACGGTCCTCCAGGGGCATGCTGGAAACACCATATATTTT. This translates into CASISTVLQGHAGNTIYF.

The J gene is TRBJ1-2, the V gene TRBV5-6, with D perhaps TRBD1 (5 bases). With 0 bases removed from V and 4 bases from J, the gap between germline ends came to 13 bases. The CDR3 is 15 amino acids. CDR1 is SGHDT and CDR2 is YYEEEE in the germline V gene. The CDR3 sequence: CASSLAGLLRYGYTF. In DNA, the CDR3 is TGTGCCAGCAGCTTGGCGGGACTACTACGCTATGGCTACACCTTC.

The J gene is TRBJ2-7, the V gene TRBV12-5, with 9 bases aligning to TRBD1. Germline V gene data show CDR1 as LGHNT and CDR2 as FRNRAP. This CDR3 is built from 14 residues. The ends lost 7 bases at V and 5 bases at J; junction bases unmatched: 9. The CDR3 sequence: CASALGQGPNEQYF. The CDR3 DNA follows: TGTGCTAGTGCCTTGGGACAGGGACCCAACGAGCAGTACTTC.

The chain employs TRBV7-9 and TRBJ1-1; D may be TRBD1 (5 bases). CDR3 length equals 13 residues. Germline V gene sequence: CDR1 SEHNR, CDR2 FQNEAQ (reference sequence). Trimming stripped 6 bases from V and 1 base from J, with 9 bases between. The CDR3 nucleotides are TGTGCCAGCAGATACCAGGGGAACACTGAAGCTTTCTTT. It codes for CASRYQGNTEAFF.